These 28 T cell receptor beta chains came from one sample sequenced in a study of radiation and T cells in renal cell carcinoma. Specified time point: blood 4 weeks post-SBRT, at nephrectomy. Treatment meaning: 15 Gy SBRT to primary tumor, nephrectomy 4 weeks later. The assay was immunoSEQ multiplex PCR, and TCRdb's table has in-frame clones only and misses some. The data show about 150,000 clones, less than 90% seen once. The source was blood, collected from a patient whose treatment included radiotherapy and nephrectomy. All receptors derive from a woman in her forties or fifties with renal cell carcinoma.

The rearrangement uses TRBV7-9 and TRBJ2-2; D possibly matches TRBD1 or TRBD2 (5 bases each). V was shortened by 6 bases and J by 2 bases, with 16 bases between the two germline ends. Germline CDR1 and CDR2: SEHNR and FQNEAQ (reference sequence). The CDR3 has 16 residues. This chain's CDR3 is CASRRSRDANTGELFF. The DNA of the CDR3 is TGTGCCAGCAGACGGAGCCGGGACGCAAACACCGGGGAGCTGTTTTTT. The complete variable domain, with remaining parts taken from reference TRBV7-9 and TRBJ2-2, reads DTGVSQNPRHKITKRGQNVTFRCDPISEHNRLYWYRQTLGQGPEFLTYFQNEAQLEKSRLLSDRFSAERPKGSFSTLEIQRTEQGDSAMYLCASRRSRDANTGELFFGEGSRLTVL.

The chain uses TRBV6-4 and TRBJ2-7; weak D call: TRBD2 (6 bases). The CDR3 loop spans 14 amino acids. The germline V gene has CDR1 MRHNA and CDR2 SNTAGT. Trimming removed 6 bases from V and 0 bases from J, with 12 bases in between. The CDR3 loop is CASRGEASSYEQYF. The CDR3 DNA is TGTGCCAGCAGAGGGGAGGCCTCCTCCTACGAGCAGTACTTC.

The V gene is TRBV11-2, the J gene TRBJ2-3; TRBD2 aligns across 7 bases. The CDR3 extends over 14 amino acids. Germline V lookup: CDR1 SGHAT, CDR2 FQNNGV. V dropped 5 bases and J dropped 4; count of bases not matched to a gene: 6. CDR3 loop: CASSPSGGADTQYF. CDR3 sequence (DNA): TGTGCCAGCAGCCCTAGCGGCGGGGCAGATACGCAGTATTTT.

The J gene is TRBJ1-2, the V gene TRBV5-6; D remains unclear. Germline V CDR1 and CDR2: SGHDT, YYEEEE. V lost 4 bases and J 3 bases, leaving 13 bases between the germline ends. The CDR3 extends over 14 amino acids. For the CDR3, the DNA is TGTGCCAGCAGCCGAATCCCAGAGGACTATGGCTACACCTTC. Translation: CASSRIPEDYGYTF.

The chain links TRBV28 to TRBJ2-7; tentatively, D is TRBD2 (6 bases). CDR1 is MDHEN and CDR2 is SYDVKM in the germline V gene. V dropped 5 bases and J dropped 0 bases, with 11 bases sitting between them. The CDR3 has 14 residues. The CDR3 nucleotides are TGTGCCAGCAGTCGCGGGGTTAGCTCCTACGAGCAGTACTTC. Protein sequence: CASSRGVSSYEQYF.

V usage is TRBV2 and J usage is TRBJ1-1, with TRBD1 matching over 9 bases. The germline gives CDR1 SNHLY, CDR2 FYNNEI. The ends lost 7 bases at V and 4 bases at J; junction bases unmatched: 7. This CDR3 is built from 14 residues. DNA of the CDR3: TGTGCCAGCACTAAGGGACAGGGAAGCACTGAAGCTTTCTTT. Translated: CASTKGQGSTEAFF. Using reference TRBV2 and TRBJ1-1 for the parts outside the CDR3, the full variable domain is EPEVTQTPSHQVTQMGQEVILRCVPISNHLYFYWYRQILGQKVEFLVSFYNNEISEKSEIFDDQFSVERPDGSNFTLKIRSTKLEDSAMYFCASTKGQGSTEAFFGQGTRLTVV.

This clone was detected only a few times. The chain couples TRBV18 to TRBJ2-2, with D unresolved. V dropped 6 bases and J dropped 4 bases, with 6 bases sitting between them. CDR3 size: 12 residues. Germline V gene data show CDR1 as KGHSH and CDR2 as LQKENI. The DNA of the CDR3 is TGTGCCAGCTCGGGTATCACCGGGGAGCTGTTTTTT. This codes for CASSGITGELFF.

A few counts support this clone. The gene calls are TRBV2 and TRBJ2-1; D remains unclear. The length of the CDR3 is 14 residues. The V end lost 8 bases, the J end lost 0 bases, and 11 bases lay between the germline ends. CDR1 is SNHLY, CDR2 FYNNEI, per germline. In DNA, the CDR3 is TGTGCCAGCCAAGACTCCACCTCCTACAATGAGCAGTTCTTC. Amino acids: CASQDSTSYNEQFF.

This chain joins TRBV6-1 and TRBJ2-7; D may correspond to TRBD1 or TRBD2 (5 bases each). CDR1 is MNHNS and CDR2 is SASEGT in the germline V gene. The V gene lost 11 bases and the J gene lost 0 bases, with 5 bases spanning the gap. The CDR3 extends over 10 amino acids. The CDR3 DNA follows: TGTGCCGGGGGCTCCTACGAGCAGTACTTC. Translation: CAGGSYEQYF.

The chain carries TRBV5-6 and TRBJ2-7; weak D call: TRBD1 (6 bases). Germline CDR1 SGHDT, CDR2 YYEEEE. Between the trimmed V and J ends, which lost 1 base and 6 bases, there was a span of 14 bases. The CDR3 length is 14 residues. The CDR3 nucleotides read TGTGCCAGCAGCTTGAGAGTGCCAGGGGCCGAGCAGTACTTC. It codes for CASSLRVPGAEQYF.

This chain joins TRBV10-2 and TRBJ1-2; D uncertain. The CDR3 has 13 residues. V was pared by 7 bases and J by 5 bases, with 14 bases between. Germline CDR1 WSHSY, CDR2 SAAADI. The CDR3 DNA reads as TGCGCCAGCAATACAGCGCCGGGGTATGGCTACACCTTC. Translated: CASNTAPGYGYTF.

The genes are TRBV9 and TRBJ2-1; 11 positions agree with TRBD2. The CDR3 runs to 14 residues. Germline V gene lookup returns CDR1 SGDLS and CDR2 YYNGEE. V gave up 10 bases and J gave up 9 bases; unmatched junction bases: 12. The DNA of the CDR3 is TGTGCCTCCCTACCCGGGACTAGCGGCGTTGAGCAGTTCTTC. Its translation: CASLPGTSGVEQFF.

CDR3 in DNA: TGTGCCAGCAGCCGACAGAACTATGGCTACACCTTC. Amino acids: CASSRQNYGYTF. J is TRBJ1-2 and V is TRBV28, with D perhaps matching TRBD1 (5 bases). Germline CDR1 reads MDHEN; CDR2 reads SYDVKM. V was cut by 6 bases and J by 2 bases, with 7 bases left in between. The CDR3 is 12 residues long.

This chain's CDR3 is CATSLGTRGPYEQYF. The DNA of the CDR3 is TGTGCCACCAGCTTGGGCACCCGGGGGCCCTACGAGCAGTACTTC. The chain is built from TRBV15 and TRBJ2-7; D possibly uses TRBD1 or TRBD2 (6 bases each). The germline V gene encodes CDR1 LNHNV and CDR2 YYDKDF (reference sequence). CDR3 length: 15 amino acids. V was shortened by 5 bases and J by 2 bases, with 16 bases between the two germline ends. Filled out from reference TRBV15 and TRBJ2-7, the complete variable domain reads DAMVIQNPRYQVTQFGKPVTLSCSQTLNHNVMYWYQQKSSQAPKLLFHYYDKDFNNEADTPDNFQSRRPNTSFCFLDIRSPGLGDTAMYLCATSLGTRGPYEQYFGPGTRLTVT.

This sequence joins TRBV5-1 and TRBJ2-5; tentatively, D is TRBD1 (6 bases). Trimming cost V 0 bases and J 3 bases, with 15 bases left between them. Germline assignment: CDR1 SGHRS and CDR2 YFSETQ. The CDR3 loop spans 16 amino acids. The chain's CDR3 is CASSLEQGVGKETQYF. The CDR3 nucleotides read TGCGCCAGCAGCTTGGAACAGGGAGTGGGAAAAGAGACCCAGTACTTC.

The J gene is TRBJ1-4, the V gene TRBV4-3, with 7 bases that match TRBD1. The CDR3 totals 17 residues. Germline-derived CDR1 and CDR2 are LGHNA and YSLEER. With 1 base clipped from V and 5 bases from J, the junction kept 10 bases outside the gene matches. The CDR3 spells CASSQGGEQGPNEKLFF. The CDR3 DNA is TGCGCCAGCAGCCAAGGCGGAGAACAGGGGCCCAATGAAAAACTGTTTTTT.

The chain combines TRBV7-9 with TRBJ2-1; 11 positions match TRBD1. The CDR3 totals 14 residues. Germline assignment: CDR1 SEHNR and CDR2 FQNEAQ (reference sequence). Trimming took 5 bases from V and 7 from J; bases not matched to a gene: 4. CDR3 amino acids: CASSGQGAENEQFF. In DNA form, the CDR3 reads TGTGCCAGCAGCGGACAGGGGGCAGAGAATGAGCAGTTCTTC. The complete variable domain, with remaining parts taken from reference TRBV7-9 and TRBJ2-1, reads DTGVSQNPRHKITKRGQNVTFRCDPISEHNRLYWYRQTLGQGPEFLTYFQNEAQLEKSRLLSDRFSAERPKGSFSTLEIQRTEQGDSAMYLCASSGQGAENEQFFGPGTRLTVL.

This chain connects TRBV10-3 to TRBJ2-5; 12 positions match TRBD1. Germline lookup yields CDR1 ENHRY and CDR2 SYGVKD. The CDR3 loop spans 15 amino acids. Trimming took 5 bases from V and 4 from J; bases not matched to a gene: 5. The CDR3 region is CAISPGTGGGETQYF. DNA of the CDR3: TGTGCCATCAGTCCCGGGACAGGGGGCGGAGAGACCCAGTACTTC.

CDR3 region: CASTSAGSGYTF. The CDR3 coding sequence is TGTGCCAGCACCTCGGCAGGGTCTGGCTACACCTTC. The V and J genes are TRBV28 and TRBJ1-2; D perhaps matches TRBD1 (5 bases). Germline CDR1 reads MDHEN; CDR2 reads SYDVKM. Trimming removed 7 bases at V and 7 bases at J, with 13 bases between. This CDR3 comprises 12 residues.

The chain combines TRBV28 with TRBJ2-7, with 8 bases aligning to TRBD1. V trimming: 6 bases; J trimming: 3 bases; junction bases outside the gene matches: 7. Germline assignment: CDR1 MDHEN and CDR2 SYDVKM. This CDR3 has 14 amino acids. The CDR3 coding sequence is TGTGCCAGCAGGGACAGGGTAAAGGTCTACGAGCAGTACTTC. Its translation is CASRDRVKVYEQYF.

Points on this clone: The junction and the germline gene differ at one end; a read error may be behind it. V usage is TRBV7-7 and J usage is TRBJ1-2, with unresolved D. CDR3 length: 10 residues. Germline-derived CDR1 and CDR2 are SSHAT and FNYEAQ (reference sequence). The CDR3 bases are TGTGCTAGCAGCTTTCTTGGCTACACCTTC. Amino acid sequence: CASSFLGYTF. The full variable domain, its missing parts supplied by reference TRBV7-7 and TRBJ1-2, is GAGVSQSPRYKVTKRGQDVTLRCDPISSHATLYWYQQALGQGPEFLTYFNYEAQPDKSGLPSDRFSAERPEGSISTLTIQRTEQRDSAMYRCASSFLGYTFGSGTRLTVV.

V usage is TRBV28 and J usage is TRBJ1-1, with D perhaps matching TRBD1 (5 bases). Between the trimmed V and J ends, which lost 4 bases and 3 bases, there was a span of 9 bases. The CDR3 has 13 amino acids. Germline lookup yields CDR1 MDHEN and CDR2 SYDVKM. CDR3 in DNA: TGTGCCAGCAGTTCCGGACATTACACTGAAGCTTTCTTT. Protein: CASSSGHYTEAFF.

This chain links TRBV7-2 with TRBJ2-3, with TRBD1 identical over 7 bases. The CDR3 contains 15 residues. Losses at the gene ends were 3 bases for V and 0 bases for J; bases not matched to a gene: 3. Germline values: CDR1 SGHTA, CDR2 FQGNSA. CDR3 DNA sequence: TGTGCCAGCAGCTTCGACAGGGCTAGCACAGATACGCAGTATTTT. It translates to CASSFDRASTDTQYF.

This clone was counted a single time. V gene TRBV7-9 combines with J gene TRBJ2-2, with D hard to call. The CDR3 runs 15 residues. The V gene's germline CDR1 is SEHNR and CDR2 FQNEAQ (reference sequence). V dropped 1 base and J dropped 4 bases, with 10 bases sitting between them. The CDR3 nucleotides are TGTGCCAGCAGCTTAGTAGGGTTTGGCACCGGGGAGCTGTTTTTT. It specifies CASSLVGFGTGELFF.

The genes are TRBV4-3 and TRBJ1-2; D is possibly TRBD1 (6 bases). Per germline, CDR1 LGHNA and CDR2 YSLEER. V was trimmed by 1 base and J by 2 bases, leaving 8 bases between them. The CDR3 is 14 residues long. The CDR3 here is CASSQVGQNYGYTF. In DNA, the CDR3 is TGCGCCAGCAGCCAAGTCGGACAGAACTATGGCTACACCTTC.

Here the CDR3 reads CASSPGMSSFSGNTIYF. The DNA of the CDR3 is TGCGCCAGCAGCCCAGGCATGAGCTCCTTCTCTGGAAACACCATATATTTT. The V gene is TRBV5-1, the J gene TRBJ1-3; no clear D. With 4 bases removed from V and 0 bases from J, the gap between germline ends came to 17 bases. Germline-derived CDR1 and CDR2 are SGHRS and YFSETQ. There are 17 residues in the CDR3.

The V gene is TRBV18, the J gene TRBJ2-5; D uncertain. The V and J ends lost 3 bases and 3 bases respectively, with 8 bases between them. This CDR3 has 13 amino acids. Looked up from germline, CDR1 is KGHSH and CDR2 is LQKENI. CDR3 nucleotides: TGTGCCAGCTCACCCCCTTCCGAAGAGACCCAGTACTTC. It encodes CASSPPSEETQYF.

The J gene is TRBJ2-5, the V gene TRBV9, with 8 bases aligning to TRBD2. V lost 0 bases to trimming and J lost 2 bases; unmatched junction nucleotides: 9. Germline CDR1 and CDR2: SGDLS and YYNGEE. The CDR3 has 17 amino acids. The CDR3 spells CASSVGGSGGQQETQYF. CDR3 nucleotide sequence: TGTGCCAGCAGCGTAGGTGGGTCGGGAGGGCAGCAAGAGACCCAGTACTTC.